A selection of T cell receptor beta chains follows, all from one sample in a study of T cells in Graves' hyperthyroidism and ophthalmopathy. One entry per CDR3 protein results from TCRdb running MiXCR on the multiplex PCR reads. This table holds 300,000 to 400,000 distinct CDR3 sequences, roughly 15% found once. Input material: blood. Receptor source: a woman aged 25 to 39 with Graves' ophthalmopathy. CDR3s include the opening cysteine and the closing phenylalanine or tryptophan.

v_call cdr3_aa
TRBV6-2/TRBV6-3 CASSYLGHSSNQPQHF
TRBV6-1 CASRLGTGELFF
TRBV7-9 CASSPVMRGTEAFF
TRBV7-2 CASSPREDRALGYTF
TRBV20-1 CSARVTGPYTEAFF
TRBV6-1 CASREIQGEKLFF
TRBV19 CASSIKGTGSQPQHF
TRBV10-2 CASTPETNTEAFF
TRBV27 CASSFGLRQGTYEQYF
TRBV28 CASSLGLDSMTETQYF
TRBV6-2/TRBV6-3 CASTRLTGTGEPGANVLTF